The text below deals with one T cell receptor (beta chain). Study processing details: Counts of nucleated cells, estimated from reference gene primer amplification, were obtained. Assay used: immunoSEQ multiplex PCR; TCRdb lists only in-frame clones, some missing. V and J calls and clone size follow that table, whereas D and trimming were derived from the DNA. The sample consists of a few hundred thousand clones, approximately 90% of them appearing once. This specimen comes from a study of blood T cell repertoires in COVID-19. The wider study: Researchers got acute and convalescent COVID-19 samples from the United States, Italy and Spain. T cells, B-cell-depleted T cells, or PBMCs provided the cDNA or gDNA that served as material.

While infection was still active, Seattle patients were enrolled and then followed longitudinally. The origin of this receptor is a young man with COVID-19, enrolled during active disease. The sample comprised peripheral blood.

CDR3 region: CASSPRITEAFF. CDR3 coding DNA: TGCGCCAGCAGTCCTAGGATTACTGAAGCTTTCTTT. This chain uses TRBV10-2 with TRBJ1-1; D not certain. From germline, CDR1 is WSHSY and CDR2 SAAADI. There are 12 residues in the CDR3. With 5 bases removed from V and 5 bases from J, the gap between germline ends came to 9 bases.